The 15 T cell receptor beta chains given below trace back to one sample, sequenced in a study of chronic HIV infection and antiretroviral therapy. TCRdb passed the 5' RACE reads through MiXCR, listing each CDR3 protein once. The data show some 37,000 distinct CDR3 sequences, 7% to 10% seen once. The sample comprised peripheral blood. These receptors were taken from an adult who had HIV and had not received antiretroviral therapy, or was an uninfected healthy control (not recorded which).

This clonotype appeared many times. The DNA of the CDR3 is TGTGCCAGCAGCAACAGGGTGAGCACAGATACGCAGTATTTT. This encodes CASSNRVSTDTQYF. V is TRBV2 and J is TRBJ2-3; maybe TRBD1 (6 bases). Trimming took 6 bases from V and 0 from J, leaving 10 bases between them. The CDR3 runs to 14 residues. Germline lookup yields CDR1 SNHLY and CDR2 FYNNEI.

This clonotype has only a few counts. The chain links TRBV9 to TRBJ2-5, with D possibly matching TRBD1 (5 bases). The CDR3 is 15 residues long. V was trimmed by 4 bases and J by 1 base, leaving 14 bases between them. The germline V gene has CDR1 SGDLS and CDR2 YYNGEE. CDR3: CASSNNGAGQETQYF. For the CDR3, the DNA is TGTGCCAGCAGCAACAATGGGGCAGGCCAAGAGACCCAGTACTTC.

Many counts were recorded for this clonotype. V usage is TRBV20-1 and J usage is TRBJ2-7, with D perhaps TRBD1 (6 bases). This CDR3 spans 15 amino acids. Looked up from germline, CDR1 is DFQATT and CDR2 is SNEGSKA (reference sequence). V lost 4 bases, J lost 0 bases, and 16 bases lay in between. The CDR3: CSATPGAVNSYEQYF. The CDR3 nucleotides are TGCAGTGCTACCCCAGGGGCGGTAAACTCCTACGAGCAGTACTTC.

This clonotype showed up many times. V is TRBV27 and J is TRBJ1-6, with D hard to call. With 4 bases removed from V and 7 bases from J, the gap between germline ends came to 8 bases. CDR3 length equals 13 residues. Per the germline V gene, CDR1 is MNHEY and CDR2 is SMNVEV (reference sequence). The CDR3 sequence: CASSSGRNSPLHF. The DNA of the CDR3 is TGTGCCAGCAGTTCAGGAAGAAATTCACCCCTCCACTTT.

V is TRBV7-2 and J is TRBJ2-1, with no clear D. With 5 bases removed from V and 4 bases from J, the gap between germline ends came to 6 bases. The CDR3 is 12 residues long. Germline V gene lookup returns CDR1 SGHTA and CDR2 FQGNSA. CDR3 nucleotide sequence: TGTGCCAGCAGCCCAGTTTACAATGAGCAGTTCTTC. It yields the protein CASSPVYNEQFF.

Within the sample, this clonotype is medium-sized. The V and J genes are TRBV6-5 and TRBJ2-5; 12 bases line up with TRBD2. From germline, CDR1 is MNHEY and CDR2 SVGAGI. The CDR3 runs 16 residues. Trimming removed 5 bases from V and 5 bases from J; junction bases left unmatched: 9. CDR3 protein: CASSKTSGSLYETQYF. As DNA, the CDR3 is TGTGCCAGCAGTAAGACTAGCGGGAGTTTATATGAGACCCAGTACTTC.

In this sample, this clonotype turned up many times. The chain joins TRBV2 to TRBJ1-2; 12 bases agree with TRBD1. This CDR3 is 15 amino acids long. V lost 6 bases and J lost 8; bases outside the gene matches: 10. CDR1 SNHLY and CDR2 FYNNEI come from the germline V gene. The CDR3 is CASRNPGQGAGGYTF. In DNA, the CDR3 is TGTGCCAGCAGAAACCCGGGACAGGGGGCCGGAGGCTACACCTTC.

The V call is TRBV6-5, the J call TRBJ2-7, with 7 positions matching TRBD2. CDR1 and CDR2 (germline): MNHEY, SVGAGI. The CDR3 loop spans 14 amino acids. The trim removed 5 bases at V and 0 bases at J, leaving 4 bases unmatched. The DNA of the CDR3 is TGTGCCAGCAGTCCACTAGCGCGCTCCTACGAGCAGTACTTC. Translation: CASSPLARSYEQYF.

At least ten counts were recorded for this clonotype. This chain uses TRBV6-4 with TRBJ2-3; 10 nucleotides line up with TRBD1. This CDR3 region has 15 residues. V shed 4 bases, J shed 1 base, and the junction held 2 bases outside the gene matches. Germline assignment: CDR1 MRHNA and CDR2 SNTAGT. The CDR3 DNA follows: TGTGCCAGCAGTGCCGGGACAGGGGGCACAGATACGCAGTATTTT. Amino acids: CASSAGTGGTDTQYF.

This clonotype was counted at least ten times. V is TRBV3-1 and J is TRBJ2-1; maybe TRBD2 (5 bases). V dropped 0 bases and J dropped 5 bases, with 20 bases sitting between them. Germline lookup yields CDR1 LGHDT and CDR2 YNNKEL (reference sequence). The CDR3 totals 18 residues. The CDR3 region has the DNA TGTGCCAGCAGCCAAGATGTTGGGTGGCCGGGGATGAACAATGAGCAGTTCTTC. It yields the protein CASSQDVGWPGMNNEQFF.

This clonotype appeared many times. V is TRBV28 and J is TRBJ2-7; 9 bases fit TRBD2. This CDR3 is 15 amino acids long. Trimming removed 7 bases from V and 1 base from J; junction bases left unmatched: 8. Germline CDR1 reads MDHEN; CDR2 reads SYDVKM. The CDR3 region has the DNA TGTGCCAGCAAGTTTGAGACTAGCGGTTCCTACGAGCAGTACTTC. This translates into CASKFETSGSYEQYF.

This clonotype was detected ten times or more. The chain has TRBV12-3 or TRBV12-4 and TRBJ2-2; D is tentatively TRBD1 or TRBD2 (5 bases each). The CDR3 consists of 16 residues. The V end was cut by 7 bases, the J end by 3 bases, with 18 bases between. CDR3 in DNA: TGTGCCAGCAATCCTTCCCGGGGACCCGACACCGGGGAGCTGTTTTTT. This codes for CASNPSRGPDTGELFF.

The chain employs TRBV20-1 and TRBJ1-2; 7 bases line up with TRBD1. Germline V lookup: CDR1 DFQATT, CDR2 SNEGSKA (reference sequence). The junction had 8 bases not matched to a gene; V was cut back by 5 bases and J by 8 bases. The CDR3 consists of 12 residues. Written as DNA, the CDR3 is TGCAGTGCTCTTACAGGGGTTCCAGGCTACACCTTC. Translation gives CSALTGVPGYTF.

This clonotype was seen repeatedly, ten times or more. The chain joins TRBV23-1 to TRBJ2-3, with D possibly being TRBD2 (6 bases). TRBV23-1 is recorded as an ORF, its role being uncertain. Trimming cost V 11 bases and J 1 base, with 28 bases left between them. The CDR3 is made up of 18 amino acids. Here the CDR3 reads CASPESSGRLWRTDTQYF. For the CDR3, the DNA is TGCGCCTCACCGGAATCGAGCGGGCGCCTGTGGCGCACAGATACGCAGTATTTT.

This chain's CDR3 is CASSLESAGATYEQYF. The CDR3 nucleotides are TGTGCCAGCAGCTTAGAGTCGGCAGGGGCAACCTACGAGCAGTACTTC. The V call is TRBV7-9, the J call TRBJ2-7; perhaps TRBD1 as D (6 bases). Germline V lookup: CDR1 SEHNR, CDR2 FQNEAQ (reference sequence). There are 16 residues in the CDR3. V dropped 1 base and J dropped 2 bases, with 15 bases sitting between them.